Detailed here is one TCR beta chain. The data derive from a study of blood T cell repertoires in COVID-19. About the study: There were acute and convalescent COVID-19 samples, and they came from the United States, Italy and Spain. The cDNA or gDNA used as material had been derived from T cells, B-cell-depleted T cells, or PBMCs.

In germline, CDR1 is LNHDA, CDR2 SQIVND (reference sequence). V was pared by 6 bases and J by 4 bases, with 15 bases between. CDR3 size: 14 residues. Authors' analysis steps: Nucleated cell counts were estimated from reference gene primer amplification. Measured with immunoSEQ multiplex PCR; TCRdb has only the in-frame clones, and not every one. For V, J and clone size, that table is used; D and trimming come from the DNA. The data contain 200,000 to 300,000 clones, approximately 82% of them singletons. V is TRBV19 and J is TRBJ1-1; a weak D match, TRBD1 (6 bases). Sequencing input: peripheral blood. This TCR derives from a woman older than 75 with acute or convalescent COVID-19. CDR3 nucleotide sequence: TGTGCCAGTAGACAGGGCACAGGTTCCACTGAAGCTTTCTTT. This gives the protein CASRQGTGSTEAFF.